These T cell receptor beta chains were read from a single sample in a study of somatic mutations in cytotoxic T cells in rheumatoid arthritis. TCRdb keeps only in-frame clones here, not all; method: immunoSEQ multiplex PCR. The sample includes under 12,000 clones, roughly 79% seen only once; the top ten take over 7%. Sequencing was performed on CD8+ T cells sorted from blood. These receptors were obtained from a woman aged 55-75 years with rheumatoid arthritis. The CDR3 runs from the conserved cysteine through the conserved F or W. A D gene is named only where the DNA matches it firmly. A row's size may be missing; if present it is once, few, many or a size class.

J	D	size	V	DNA	CDR3
TRBJ2-1	TRBD2	-	TRBV9	TGTGCCAGCAGCATAGGGGCGGGAGGGCCGCGCAATGAGCAGTTCTTC	CASSIGAGGPRNEQFF
TRBJ2-3	TRBD1	-	TRBV28	TGTGCCAGCCGCCCCGGGACAGGGGTCACAGATACGCAGTATTTT	CASRPGTGVTDTQYF
TRBJ1-2	TRBD1	few	TRBV30	TGTGCCTGGAGTGTAAGGGACAGGGGATGGGATGGCTACACCTTC	CAWSVRDRGWDGYTF
TRBJ1-2	TRBD1	-	TRBV27	TGTGCCAGCAGTGATGGGCCGGGACAGTCGTATGGCTACACCTTC	CASSDGPGQSYGYTF
TRBJ1-2	-	-	TRBV7-6	TGTGCCAGCAGCCCTAGTGGGGGCATAGGCTACACCTTC	CASSPSGGIGYTF
TRBJ2-7	-	few	TRBV6-4	TGTGCCAGCAGTGAGTCAGGGATCGACGAGCAGTACTTC	CASSESGIDEQYF
TRBJ2-1	-	-	TRBV5-4	TGTGCCAGCAGCTGGGGCCCAGGGCAAACTACCTACAATGAGCAGTTCTTC	CASSWGPGQTTYNEQFF
TRBJ2-1	-	-	TRBV11-2	TGTGCCAGCAGCTTGGCAGCGGCCGGGTTGTACAATGAGCAGTTCTTC	CASSLAAAGLYNEQFF
TRBJ2-7	-	-	TRBV7-9	TGTGCCAGCAGCTCCCATGACAGCTCCTACGAGCAGTACTTC	CASSSHDSSYEQYF
TRBJ1-1	TRBD1	-	TRBV6-4	TGTGCCAGCAGTGGGGAACAGGGGGTTAGGACTGAAGCTTTCTTT	CASSGEQGVRTEAFF
TRBJ2-7	-	-	TRBV7-8	TGTGCCAGCAGCTTAGGAGACAGTTTTTCCTACGAGCAGTACTTC	CASSLGDSFSYEQYF
TRBJ2-4	-	few	TRBV27	TGTGCCAGCAGTTACGGGCCAGGGAACATTCAGTACTTC	CASSYGPGNIQYF
TRBJ2-7	TRBD2	-	TRBV15	TGTGCCACCAGCAGAGAGGATAGCGGGAGATACGAGCAGTACTTC	CATSREDSGRYEQYF
TRBJ2-1	TRBD2	-	TRBV28	TGTGCCAGCAGCCGCTCACTAGCGGGAGCCTACAATGAGCAGTTCTTC	CASSRSLAGAYNEQFF
TRBJ2-7	TRBD2	-	TRBV5-8	TGTGCCAGCAGCTATGTGCGGGAGCTCGGGTTCGCCTACGAGCAGTACTTC	CASSYVRELGFAYEQYF
TRBJ2-1	TRBD2	-	TRBV4-3	TGCGCCAGCAGCCAGACTAGCGGTGAAGGCTACAATGAGCAGTTCTTC	CASSQTSGEGYNEQFF
TRBJ2-1	TRBD2	-	TRBV5-4	TGTGCCAGCAGCTTTGGGGGAGGGCTCGAGCAGTTCTTC	CASSFGGGLEQFF
TRBJ2-1	TRBD2	-	TRBV27	TGTGCCAGCAGGACTAGCGGGAGAAACAATGAGCAGTTCTTC	CASRTSGRNNEQFF